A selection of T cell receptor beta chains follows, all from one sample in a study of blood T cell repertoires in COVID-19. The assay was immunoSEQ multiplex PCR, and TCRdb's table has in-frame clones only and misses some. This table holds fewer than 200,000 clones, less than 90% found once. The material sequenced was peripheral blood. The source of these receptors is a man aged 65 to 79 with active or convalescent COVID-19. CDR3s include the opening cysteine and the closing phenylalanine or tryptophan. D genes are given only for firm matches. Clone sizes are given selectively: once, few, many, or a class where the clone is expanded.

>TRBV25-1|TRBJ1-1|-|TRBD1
TGTGCCAGCAAAGGACAGGTGGATGGAGCTGAAGCTTTCTTT
CASKGQVDGAEAFF
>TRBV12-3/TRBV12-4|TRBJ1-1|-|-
TGTGCCAGCAGTTTACAGGGGCCCACTGAAGCTTTCTTT
CASSLQGPTEAFF
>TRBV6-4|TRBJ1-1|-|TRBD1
TGTGCCAGCAGTCCCCAGGGACAGGGGGTCACTGAAGCTTTCTTT
CASSPQGQGVTEAFF
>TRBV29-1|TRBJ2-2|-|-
TGCAGCGTTGTAGGGGCCACCGGGGAGCTGTTTTTT
CSVVGATGELFF
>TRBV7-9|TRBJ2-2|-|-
TGTGCCAGCAGCCGATACAGGGCCCCGAACACCGGGGAGCTGTTTTTT
CASSRYRAPNTGELFF
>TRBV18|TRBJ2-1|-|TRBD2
TGTGCCAGCTCACCTACTAGCGGGCGCAATGAGCAGTTCTTC
CASSPTSGRNEQFF
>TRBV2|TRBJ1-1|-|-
TGTGCCAGCAGTGAAGAGATCGAGACGGAGGCTTTCTTT
CASSEEIETEAFF
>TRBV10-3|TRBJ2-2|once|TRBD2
TGTGCCATCAGTGAGCCCGTAGCGGGACACACCGGGGAGCTGTTTTTT
CAISEPVAGHTGELFF
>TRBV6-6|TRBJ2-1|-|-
TGTGCCAGCAGAGGCTCGGGACATATTAGTAATGAGCAGTTCTTC
CASRGSGHISNEQFF
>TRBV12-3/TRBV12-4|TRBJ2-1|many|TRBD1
TGTGCCAGCACCCTGGGACAGAACAATGAGCAGTTCTTC
CASTLGQNNEQFF
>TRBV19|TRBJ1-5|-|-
TGTGCCAGTAGTGCCCCCCCCGGAGATAATCAGCCCCAGCATTTT
CASSAPPGDNQPQHF
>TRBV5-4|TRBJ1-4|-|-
TGTGCCAGCAGCATTTCCCCCCGTGAAAAACTGTTTTTT
CASSISPREKLFF